This TCR beta chain was sequenced in a study of cytomegalovirus exposure and HLA in healthy donors (TCRdb year 2017). About the full investigation: In an earlier analysis of roughly 590 of the donors, 250 to 350 Gb of sequence data and roughly 100 million unique TCR beta sequences from roughly 180 million T cells were reported. An early release that covered fewer than 750 HLA-typed donors contained around 330 gigabases of sequencing data and about 93 million unique TCR sequences. Of the approximately 400 genotyped donors, approximately 83% fell in the genetic ancestry cluster associated with self-reported Caucasian donors. The study aimed to test whether signatures of past pathogen exposure could be identified by cataloging public T cell receptors. The T cell repertoires of roughly 660 subjects were profiled by immunosequencing and related to cytomegalovirus serostatus. In addition to the first cohort of several hundred subjects, a separate validation cohort of 130 or so different subjects was used. High-throughput TCR immunosequencing, statistical association of individual TCRs with disease status, and machine learning were combined to predict cytomegalovirus infection status. A later analysis re-analyzed previously published TCR beta repertoires from 666 donors and added high-resolution HLA genotyping to study TCR occurrence patterns. Rather than drawing on any new phenotypic data, the later analysis identified candidate immune exposures from TCR beta sequences and the way those sequences occurred across donors. An earlier analysis of 500 to 650 of the donors applied high-throughput TCR beta sequencing to assess whether each TCR beta V gene segment acted as functional or pseudogenic. Alongside the repertoire data, information on donor age, sex, ethnicity and CMV serostatus was compiled. In a later genetic analysis, genome-wide SNP genotypes for 398 of the 666 donors were used, and that subset was treated as a discovery cohort. All discovery cohort repertoires had been generated using a single sequencing platform. Both class I and class II loci were covered by HLA typing, at four-digit resolution. The number of typed donors differed by locus: about 620-640 for A, B, C, DRB1 and DQB1; approximately 520 for DQA1; 606 for DPA1; and approximately 450 for DPB1. Because of strong linkage in the cohort, roughly five DR-DQ haplotypes were treated as single units for association and clustering. On average, roughly 250,000 unique TCR beta nucleotide sequences were sequenced per donor among fewer than 500 genotyped donors of the cohort, with roughly 19% of those sequences being non-productive.

The cohort comprised around 700 healthy bone marrow donors. All cohort members were sampled while nominally healthy, although unrecorded immune exposures were likely present. The donor tested CMV seronegative and was one of the 352 seronegative cohort members. Each donor provided a peripheral blood sample, and peripheral blood mononuclear cells were used for TCR beta sequencing. The Qiagen DNeasy Blood Extraction Kit was used to extract genomic DNA from the blood cell samples. Study-wide conclusions, independent of this receptor: Because the 87-base-pair reads could not distinguish some IMGT-functional V segments, including TRBV6-2 and TRBV6-3, those segments were excluded. A cluster of highly shared sequence variants was judged likely to be a technical artifact of the sequencing pipeline. In both the original and validation cohorts, the classifier was reported to diagnose cytomegalovirus status with high specificity and sensitivity. Because counts were too low, some 16 rarely observed V segments, including chromosome 9 orphons, were excluded from the earlier analysis of 587 of the donors. V-gene and J-gene trimming of TCR beta chains was associated with a missense DCLRE1C variant in a later genetic analysis, and the association was replicated in an independent cohort. The study listed approximately 160 TCR beta chains as associated with cytomegalovirus. It was suggested by the authors that the approach could potentially be generalized to other disease states and immunological phenotypes. The presence/absence analyses assumed that sequencing depth was roughly uniform across donors, and that assumption may not be true. For the cohort, immune exposure information was limited to CMV serostatus. A later analysis associated about 16,000 TCR beta sequences with specific HLA alleles at a false discovery rate of 0.05. HLA typing was unavailable for some donors at each locus, so association tests used only the typed subset. Assigning TCR associations to individual alleles was difficult when HLA alleles, especially DR and DQ, strongly co-occurred. In a later analysis, TCR association rates were found to vary across HLA loci, with the most associated TCRs seen for DRB1 alleles and the fewest for HLA-C alleles. A few of the identified cytomegalovirus-associated TCR beta chains were confirmed in vitro to be specific for cytomegalovirus antigens. According to a later genetic analysis, donors in an Asian-associated ancestry cluster had fewer N-insertions in productive TCRs than the approximately 630-donor mean. Linkage disequilibrium might explain the correlated functional status among segregating V segments, but an unknown experimental factor could not be ruled out. A further reported finding was that TCR beta sequences accurately predicted the HLA-A and HLA-B alleles for most subjects in the first cohort. Broadly in line with IMGT annotations, most TCR beta V segments showed up in productive rearrangements about 87% or about 30% of the time in an earlier analysis of around 550 of the donors. In a later analysis, HLA-associated TCR beta chains showed more clonal expansion and lower generation probabilities than non-associated chains that were equally common. According to a later analysis, parvovirus B19, influenza, CMV and Epstein-Barr virus appeared linked to several top co-occurrence clusters. Most CMV-associated TCR beta chains appeared to be HLA-restricted in a later analysis, and the HLA associations seemed to be driven largely by CMV exposure. The cohort was sequenced for TCR beta chains only, and without alpha or paired-chain data the features that could be detected were limited. Most TCR sequences were seen in very few donors, while some public TCRs were found in many individuals.

Library method: the immunoSEQ multiplex PCR assay. For the multiplex PCR, a mixture combining 60 forward primers for TCR Vbeta segments and 13 reverse primers for TCR Jbeta segments was used. A multiplex PCR assay on genomic DNA amplified the CDR3 region of rearranged TCR beta genes. Amplified TCR beta libraries were sequenced as 87-base-pair reads on the Illumina HiSeq System. The study's own analysis went as follows. A later analysis tallied 70 million to 100 million unique TCR beta chains across the approximately 670 repertoires, and about 10 million of those chains were shared by two or more donors. Raw reads were error-corrected and collapsed into unique sequences by a nearest-neighbor algorithm in which closely related sequences were merged to remove PCR and sequencing errors. To assign V, D and J gene segments, CDR3 sequences were aligned to IMGT reference sequences. Each retained sequence needed at least a six-nucleotide match to both a V gene segment and a J gene segment. A rearrangement was called productive if the CDR3 had no stop codons and remained in frame with V and J, and every other rearrangement was called non-productive. Following IMGT convention, CDR3 was defined as the stretch from the second conserved V-encoded cysteine up to the conserved J-encoded phenylalanine. The earlier analysis of about 570 of the donors excluded any sequence lacking an unambiguous match to a single V gene segment. In an earlier analysis of several hundred of the donors, V segments were called functional above 56.7% productive rearrangements and were called segregating when the between-donor standard deviation exceeded 5%. A statistical classification framework was built to diagnose cytomegalovirus status from the catalog of TCR beta chain sequences. A later analysis assigned V and J genes by comparing TCR nucleotide sequences with IMGT/GENE-DB human TR gene sequences. Using the TCRdist pipeline, a later analysis assigned CDR3 sequences along with most-parsimonious VDJ recombination scenarios. In a later analysis, each TCR beta chain was defined by its CDR3 amino acid sequence together with its V-gene family, and reads without a unique V-gene family were excluded. A later analysis removed over 500 highly shared, low-generation-probability nucleotide sequences to deal with suspected cross-contamination and a sequencing artifact. For each public chain, a later analysis derived a clonal expansion index from normalized ranks of inferred template counts within each repertoire. In a later analysis, generation probabilities were computed with a VDJ recombination model fitted to out-of-frame rearrangements, and the resulting probabilities were checked against IGoR. In a later analysis, hypergeometric tests were used to score TCR-TCR, TCR-HLA and TCR-CMV co-occurrence, with a repertoire-size bias correction applied to TCR pairs. In a later analysis, false discovery rates were estimated by permuting HLA or CMV assignments 20 times. In a later analysis, co-occurring TCRs were grouped with DBSCAN, and TCRdist sequence similarity was added when clustering was performed within HLA-allele-positive subsets. For co-occurrence clustering, repertoires with fewer than 30,000 or more than 120,000 public chains were excluded, along with roughly 5 repertoires with anomalous nucleotide sharing. TCRdb stores this immuneACCESS table with in-frame sequences only. Part of the clones is absent; in the studies checked, under half of the shortfall reflects unresolved V genes, and no reason is known for the rest. V, J and clone size were drawn from that table, and D and trimming were deduced from the DNA. This sample gives about 150,000 clones in total; around a tenth of them show up just once. Roughly 1.9% of the sample is taken by the ten largest.

Trimming removed 5 bases from V and 8 bases from J; the gene matches leave 14 bases unexplained. From the germline V gene (reference sequence), CDR1 is SEHNR and CDR2 is FQNEAQ. Reading from cysteine to phenylalanine, the CDR3 counts 16 amino acids. Here the CDR3 DNA is all that survives: 48 bases in frame from base 1. On this clone itself: The clone's antigen remains unknown. Nothing much larger sits one base from this clone, and base qualities are not available.

The chain joins TRBV7-9 to TRBJ2-4, with 8 bases matching TRBD1. Input material: PBMCs. This TCR came from a male donor in good health and CMV-seronegative. CDR3 protein: CASSPGETGVRDIQYF. The sequenced DNA is TGTGCCAGCAGCCCAGGCGAGACAGGGGTACGGGACATTCAGTACTTC.